This is a list of T cell receptor beta chains from one sample in a study of blood T cells in healthy people across ages. TCRdb redid the calling of the 5' RACE reads with MiXCR, one entry per CDR3 protein. The sample has 700,000 or so distinct CDR3 sequences, around 38% seen once. Input material: blood. These receptors all stem from an elderly man in good health. The CDR3 runs from the conserved cysteine through the conserved F or W. The order of the fields is clone size, D gene, J gene, V gene, CDR3 DNA, CDR3 protein. D genes are given only for firm matches. Clone size is not always given. Where it is, it says once, few, many or a class for expanded clones.

size: few; D: TRBD2; J: TRBJ2-3; V: TRBV7-2; DNA: TGTGCCAGCAGCTACCTAGCGGGGGGTCGGGGGCGCACAGATACGCAGTATTTT; CDR3: CASSYLAGGRGRTDTQYF
size: .; D: TRBD1; J: TRBJ1-4; V: TRBV10-1; DNA: TGCGCCAGCAGTGACGACGCAGGGGGCTTGGAAAAACTGTTTTTT; CDR3: CASSDDAGGLEKLFF
size: .; D: .; J: TRBJ2-1; V: TRBV7-9; DNA: TGTGCCAGCAGCTTACCCGCCAGCTCCTACAATGAGCAGTTCTTC; CDR3: CASSLPASSYNEQFF
size: .; D: .; J: TRBJ2-7; V: TRBV5-1; DNA: TGCGCCAGCAGCAGCAGTAGCGTTCCCTGGAATGAGCAGTACTTC; CDR3: CASSSSSVPWNEQYF
size: few; D: TRBD1; J: TRBJ2-3; V: TRBV7-2; DNA: TGTGCCAGCAGCTACAGGGGGCGGGCAGATACGCAGTATTTT; CDR3: CASSYRGRADTQYF
size: once; D: TRBD1; J: TRBJ2-1; V: TRBV20-1; DNA: TGCAGTGCTAGACACGGACAGGCGAGCTCCTACGAGCAGTTCTTC; CDR3: CSARHGQASSYEQFF
size: .; D: .; J: TRBJ1-6; V: TRBV5-1; DNA: TGCGCCAGCAGCCAAGAGGGGAGATCACCCCTCCACTTT; CDR3: CASSQEGRSPLHF
size: .; D: TRBD1; J: TRBJ1-5; V: TRBV20-1; DNA: TGCAGTGCTAGATCGAAGACAGGGGGAGGTCAGCCCCAGCATTTT; CDR3: CSARSKTGGGQPQHF
size: once; D: .; J: TRBJ1-2; V: TRBV6-2/TRBV6-3; DNA: TGTGCCAGCATCTCCGTCGAGTTATCTAACTATGGCTACACCTTC; CDR3: CASISVELSNYGYTF
size: .; D: TRBD2; J: TRBJ2-7; V: TRBV6-1; DNA: TGTGCCAGCAGTCCCTCCTTGGGTAGCGGGAGAGGGGACTCCTACAATGAGCAGTACTTC; CDR3: CASSPSLGSGRGDSYNEQYF
size: .; D: TRBD2; J: TRBJ2-1; V: TRBV29-1; DNA: TGCAGCGTTGAAGGCCTAGCGGAAAATGAGCAGTTCTTC; CDR3: CSVEGLAENEQFF
size: .; D: .; J: TRBJ2-7; V: TRBV5-6; DNA: TGTGCCAGCAGCTTGGGAATGATTTTACACAATGAGCAGTACTTC; CDR3: CASSLGMILHNEQYF
size: .; D: .; J: TRBJ2-1; V: TRBV19; DNA: TGTGCCAGTAGTATACAAGCTTGGTTGCAGTTCTTC; CDR3: CASSIQAWLQFF
size: .; D: TRBD1; J: TRBJ2-1; V: TRBV18; DNA: TGTGCCAGCTCACTAAGGATAGGGGGCGACAATAAGCAGTTCTTC; CDR3: CASSLRIGGDNKQFF
size: .; D: .; J: TRBJ2-1; V: TRBV20-1; DNA: TGCGGTGCTACTCCCGGATCCTACAATGAGCAGTTCTTC; CDR3: CGATPGSYNEQFF
size: few; D: .; J: TRBJ1-2; V: TRBV3-1; DNA: TGTGCCAGCGGCGAAAACTATGGCTACACCTTC; CDR3: CASGENYGYTF
size: .; D: .; J: TRBJ2-5; V: TRBV15; DNA: TGTGCCACCAGCAGAGACAGGCACCAAGAGACCCAGTACTTC; CDR3: CATSRDRHQETQYF
size: few; D: TRBD1; J: TRBJ2-3; V: TRBV6-1; DNA: TGTGCCAGCAGCCTCGGACAGGGGGGTCCTAGCACAGATACGCAGTATTTT; CDR3: CASSLGQGGPSTDTQYF
size: many; D: .; J: TRBJ2-7; V: TRBV6-6; DNA: TGTGCCAGCAGTTACCCTTCTTTGCCCGGGAGTGTAGACGAGCAGTACTTC; CDR3: CASSYPSLPGSVDEQYF
size: few; D: TRBD2; J: TRBJ2-1; V: TRBV11-3; DNA: TGTGCCAGCAGCTTAGATGGACTAGCGGGAGTGGTGGAGCAGTTCTTC; CDR3: CASSLDGLAGVVEQFF
size: few; D: .; J: TRBJ2-7; V: TRBV2; DNA: TGTGCCAGCACCCGGGGGTGGGGATTGAACTACGAGCAGTACTTC; CDR3: CASTRGWGLNYEQYF
size: few; D: .; J: TRBJ2-1; V: TRBV12-3/TRBV12-4; DNA: TGTGCCAGCAGTTCCTCCCAGACTCCCCTCAATGAGCAGTTCTTC; CDR3: CASSSSQTPLNEQFF
size: .; D: .; J: TRBJ2-6; V: TRBV3-1; DNA: TGTGCCAGCAGCCCCCTTACGGTGTTCTCTGGGGCCAACGTCCTGACTTTC; CDR3: CASSPLTVFSGANVLTF
size: many; D: TRBD1; J: TRBJ2-5; V: TRBV29-1; DNA: TGCAGCGTTGAAGACCTGGCAATTAGGCTCTGGACGCAACAGGGGGAGACCCAGTACTTC; CDR3: CSVEDLAIRLWTQQGETQYF
size: .; D: .; J: TRBJ2-1; V: TRBV10-2; DNA: TGCGCCAGCAGTGAACTCTACAATGAGCAGTTCTTC; CDR3: CASSELYNEQFF
size: .; D: TRBD1; J: TRBJ1-2; V: TRBV6-5; DNA: TGTGCCAGCAGTTCTCGACAGGGACAAAACTATGGCTACACCTTC; CDR3: CASSSRQGQNYGYTF
size: .; D: TRBD2; J: TRBJ2-5; V: TRBV7-2; DNA: TGTGCCAGCAGCCCCCCCAGCGGGGGTGCTCGGACCCAGTACTTC; CDR3: CASSPPSGGARTQYF
size: few; D: .; J: TRBJ1-4; V: TRBV27; DNA: TGTGCCAGCAGAGATCATCGGGGTAATGAAAAACTGTTTTTT; CDR3: CASRDHRGNEKLFF
size: .; D: TRBD1; J: TRBJ1-1; V: TRBV6-1; DNA: TGTGCCAGCAGCGGACAGGCCTTATTGGACACTGAAGCTTTCTTT; CDR3: CASSGQALLDTEAFF
size: .; D: .; J: TRBJ1-2; V: TRBV7-2; DNA: TGTGCCGGCAGCCCGGGACGGAACTATGGCTACACCTTC; CDR3: CAGSPGRNYGYTF
size: few; D: TRBD2; J: TRBJ2-5; V: TRBV9; DNA: TGTGCCAGCAGCGCCGGACTAGGTTCGTTGACGACCCAGTACTTC; CDR3: CASSAGLGSLTTQYF
size: once; D: TRBD1; J: TRBJ2-5; V: TRBV11-2; DNA: TGTGCCGGCAGCCGACAGGGAGAGACCCAGTACTTC; CDR3: CAGSRQGETQYF
size: .; D: .; J: TRBJ2-7; V: TRBV20-1; DNA: TGCAGTGCTAGAGATTGGAGAAGGAGCTACGAGCAGTACTTC; CDR3: CSARDWRRSYEQYF
size: many; D: .; J: TRBJ2-1; V: TRBV7-2; DNA: TGTGCCAGCAGCTTAGATACTAGGACCTTTAATGAGCAGTTCTTC; CDR3: CASSLDTRTFNEQFF
size: .; D: TRBD2; J: TRBJ2-3; V: TRBV20-1; DNA: TGCAGTGCTAGCCAGTCTAGCGGGGTTACAGATACGCAGTATTTT; CDR3: CSASQSSGVTDTQYF
size: .; D: TRBD1; J: TRBJ2-2; V: TRBV4-2; DNA: TGTGCCAGCAGACCCCCGGGACAGGGGGAGGGCGGGGAGCTGTTTTTT; CDR3: CASRPPGQGEGGELFF
size: .; D: TRBD2; J: TRBJ2-1; V: TRBV30; DNA: TGTGCCTGGAGTCCCGGACTAGCGGGCTTTAATGAGCAGTTCTTC; CDR3: CAWSPGLAGFNEQFF
size: .; D: TRBD1; J: TRBJ1-2; V: TRBV28; DNA: TGTGCCCGCAGTCCTCAGGACAGGGTGGCTAACTATGGCTACACCTTC; CDR3: CARSPQDRVANYGYTF
size: few; D: .; J: TRBJ1-1; V: TRBV7-9; DNA: TGTGCCAGCAGCTTAGGTCCCATTAACACTGAAGCTTTCTTT; CDR3: CASSLGPINTEAFF
size: .; D: .; J: TRBJ1-6; V: TRBV7-2; DNA: TGTGCCAGCAGCACTAGGGCCACTGGGTCCTATAATTCACCCCTCCACTTT; CDR3: CASSTRATGSYNSPLHF
size: .; D: .; J: TRBJ1-1; V: TRBV9; DNA: TGTGCCAGCAGCGTAGAAGCCGGGGGACGGGAAGCTTTCTTT; CDR3: CASSVEAGGREAFF
size: many; D: .; J: TRBJ2-1; V: TRBV21-1; DNA: TGTGCCACCGAACCTAGACTAGCGGGAGTTGGAATATTGGATGAGCAGTTCTTC; CDR3: CATEPRLAGVGILDEQFF
size: many; D: .; J: TRBJ2-7; V: TRBV4-2; DNA: TGTGCCAGCAGCCAGAACTACGAGCAGTACTTC; CDR3: CASSQNYEQYF
size: few; D: TRBD2; J: TRBJ2-5; V: TRBV20-1; DNA: TGCAGTGCTAGGGGGGGGAGGAATCAAGAGACCCAGTACTTC; CDR3: CSARGGRNQETQYF
size: .; D: .; J: TRBJ2-7; V: TRBV3-1; DNA: TGTGCCAGCAGCCAAGATCGGGCAATGGCCTACGAGCAGTACTTC; CDR3: CASSQDRAMAYEQYF
size: few; D: TRBD1; J: TRBJ2-7; V: TRBV29-1; DNA: TGCAGCGGTCTACAGGGGGCGAACGAGCAGTACTTC; CDR3: CSGLQGANEQYF
size: .; D: TRBD1; J: TRBJ2-7; V: TRBV10-3; DNA: TGTGCCATCAGTCTCCGGGACAGGGATAGCGGGCAGTACTTC; CDR3: CAISLRDRDSGQYF
size: .; D: TRBD2; J: TRBJ2-7; V: TRBV20-1; DNA: TGCAGTGCTGCGAATAGCGGGAGTGGCTCCTACGAGCAGTACTTC; CDR3: CSAANSGSGSYEQYF
size: .; D: .; J: TRBJ2-7; V: TRBV6-2/TRBV6-3; DNA: TGTGCCACCTCACAAACAGGATACGAGCAGTACTTC; CDR3: CATSQTGYEQYF